These 13 T cell receptor beta chains were sequenced from one sample in a study of blood T cell repertoires in COVID-19. The protocol was immunoSEQ multiplex PCR, while the TCRdb copy is restricted to in-frame clones and leaves out a portion. In the table there are about 390,000 clones, approximately 87% of which are singletons. Sequenced material: PBMCs or T cells enriched from blood (not recorded which). The source is a woman in her forties or fifties who had recovered from COVID-19.

The rearrangement uses TRBV6-1 and TRBJ1-4, with 8 bases that match TRBD1. Germline V gene sequence: CDR1 MNHNS, CDR2 SASEGT. The V gene end was trimmed by 0 bases and the J gene end by 5 bases; junction bases not matched to a gene: 8. The CDR3 loop spans 17 amino acids. CDR3 sequence (DNA): TGTGCCAGCAGTGAAGCGCTTGCAGGGGGCAGGAATGAAAAACTGTTTTTT. Residues: CASSEALAGGRNEKLFF.

This clone was seen a handful of times. The chain links TRBV12-3 or TRBV12-4 to TRBJ2-7, with D possibly being TRBD1 (6 bases). The length of the CDR3 is 13 residues. Trimming cost V 2 bases and J 2 bases, with 7 bases left between them. DNA of the CDR3: TGTGCCAGCAGTTTATACAGGGCCTACGAGCAGTACTTC. Protein: CASSLYRAYEQYF.

The chain employs TRBV5-5 and TRBJ2-3; 10 bases align to TRBD2. V shed 0 bases, J shed 2 bases, and the junction held 6 bases outside the gene matches. The CDR3 runs 17 residues. The germline V gene has CDR1 SGHKS and CDR2 YYEKEE (reference sequence). The CDR3 region has the DNA TGTGCCAGCAGCTTGGTTTCTAGCGGGGGCCCCACAGATACGCAGTATTTT. This sequence encodes CASSLVSSGGPTDTQYF. Full variable domain (missing parts from reference TRBV5-5 and TRBJ2-3): DAGVTQSPTHLIKTRGQQVTLRCSPISGHKSVSWYQQVLGQGPQFIFQYYEKEERGRGNFPDRFSARQFPNYSSELNVNALLLGDSALYLCASSLVSSGGPTDTQYFGPGTRLTVL.

About this clone: Sequence at one end of the junction differs from germline and may be a read error. The chain combines TRBV7-7 with TRBJ2-5, with 7 bases matching TRBD1. This CDR3 contains 16 residues. Germline CDR1 SSHAT, CDR2 FNYEAQ (reference sequence). The DNA of the CDR3 is TGTGCTAGCAGCTTAGTCCCGCGACAGGGTCAGGAGACCCAGTACTTC. Its translation is CASSLVPRQGQETQYF.

This chain links TRBV19 with TRBJ2-5; 10 positions agree with TRBD2. The germline CDR1 and CDR2 sequences are LNHDA and SQIVND (reference sequence). The CDR3 totals 15 residues. V lost 3 bases and J lost 5; bases outside the gene matches: 6. CDR3 DNA: TGTGCCAGTAGTATTTCAGCGGGGGGGTTCGAGACCCAGTACTTC. As protein: CASSISAGGFETQYF.

The J gene is TRBJ1-5, the V gene TRBV15, with 8 bases aligning to TRBD1. CDR3 length: 15 residues. Per germline, CDR1 LNHNV and CDR2 YYDKDF (reference sequence). With 3 bases clipped from V and 6 bases from J, the junction kept 7 bases outside the gene matches. The CDR3 DNA sequence: TGTGCCACCAGCAGCGACAGGGGAGGGGTTCAGCCCCAGCATTTT. Its protein product is CATSSDRGGVQPQHF.

The V and J genes are TRBV5-1 and TRBJ1-6; TRBD1 matches at 7 bases. V gave up 3 bases and J gave up 7 bases; unmatched junction bases: 7. The CDR3 is 15 amino acids. In germline, CDR1 is SGHRS, CDR2 YFSETQ. CDR3 in DNA: TGCGCCAGCAGCTACCTAGGGGACAGAAATTCACCCCTCCACTTT. Residues: CASSYLGDRNSPLHF.

The CDR3 DNA reads as TGTGCCAGCAGCAAGGTTGTCCAGGGCTCCTACGAGCAGTACTTC. Amino acid sequence: CASSKVVQGSYEQYF. The V gene is TRBV6-2 or TRBV6-3, the J gene TRBJ2-7, with a tentative D call TRBD1 (5 bases). Per the germline V gene, CDR1 is MNHEY and CDR2 is SVGEGT. V lost 6 bases and J lost 0, with 15 bases in between. This CDR3 contains 15 residues.

The V call is TRBV3-1 (or the pseudogene TRBV3-2), the J call TRBJ1-1, with TRBD1 as a possible D gene (6 bases). CDR3 length: 14 residues. V was shortened by 5 bases and J by 2 bases, with 12 bases between the two germline ends. CDR1 and CDR2 (germline): LGHDT, YNNKEL (reference sequence). The CDR3 here is CASSFGGGNTEAFF. CDR3 in DNA: TGTGCCAGCAGCTTTGGTGGGGGCAACACTGAAGCTTTCTTT.

The CDR3: CASSLEALGYTF. The CDR3 region has the DNA TGTGCCAGCAGCTTGGAAGCTCTTGGCTACACCTTC. The chain couples TRBV5-6 to TRBJ1-2; D is unclear. Germline V CDR1 and CDR2: SGHDT, YYEEEE. V dropped 0 bases and J dropped 7 bases, with 7 bases sitting between them. The length of the CDR3 is 12 residues.

The chain uses TRBV6-5 and TRBJ1-2; 7 nucleotides align to TRBD1. After removal of 6 bases from V and 8 bases from J, the junction contained 9 bases not matched to a gene. The germline V gene encodes CDR1 MNHEY and CDR2 SVGAGI. The CDR3 has 13 residues. The CDR3 region has the DNA TGTGCCAGCAGCCCAGACAGGGCAGAGGGCTACACCTTC. Its translation is CASSPDRAEGYTF.

V and J are TRBV6-5 and TRBJ2-7; 8 nucleotides align to TRBD1. The CDR3 loop spans 14 amino acids. The ends lost 5 bases at V and 3 bases at J; junction bases unmatched: 6. Germline assignment: CDR1 MNHEY and CDR2 SVGAGI. Here the CDR3 reads CASSPRTGFYEQYF. The CDR3 DNA follows: TGTGCCAGCAGTCCCAGGACAGGGTTCTACGAGCAGTACTTC.

This clone was found once. V is TRBV7-2 and J is TRBJ1-2, with 7 nucleotides matching TRBD1. Germline V gene sequence: CDR1 SGHTA, CDR2 FQGNSA. V lost 6 bases, J lost 3 bases, and 4 bases stayed unmatched. This CDR3 is built from 13 residues. This chain's CDR3 is CASRPTGDYGYTF. Here the CDR3 DNA reads TGTGCCAGCAGACCAACAGGGGACTATGGCTACACCTTC.